The entry that follows covers one T cell receptor beta chain sequence. The specificity of this receptor is unknown. Base qualities are not provided; no much larger clone lies one nucleotide away. TCRbeta CDR3 regions were amplified from genomic DNA using the immunoSEQ Assay, a bias-controlled multiplex PCR. The paper's processing steps were these. The number of nucleated cells in each sample was estimated from the amplification of reference gene primers within the assay. To quantify the absolute abundance of each unique TCRbeta CDR3 rearrangement, sequence reads were collapsed and filtered. For each sample, productive Simpson clonality was calculated as the square root of Simpson's diversity index over productive rearrangements. TCRdb provides this immuneACCESS table in a form limited to in-frame rearrangements. Some clones are lacking; in checked studies, under half of them reflect an unresolved V gene, and why the rest are absent is not known. V and J calls and clone size come straight from that table; D and trimming were deduced from the DNA. In this sample the table shows almost 30,000 clones, around 89% of which occur a single time. The leading ten clones occupy around 9.9% of the sample.

Whole blood was collected in K2EDTA tubes by collaborating institutions according to the institutions' own protocols. Collaborator samples were shipped for TCRbeta analysis as frozen whole blood, isolated PBMCs, or DNA extracted from either sample type. This record belongs to a study of blood T cell repertoires in COVID-19 (dated by TCRdb to the early 2020s). Describing the broader study: The collaborator samples originated in the United States, Italy and Spain and spanned the acute and convalescent phases of COVID-19. Samples were obtained from the ongoing ImmuneRACE study (first 160 participants) and from about 1,300 subjects provided by 6 global collaborators. Where available, HLA class I and class II types were taken from metadata supplied by the sample provider and were not determined by assay-based typing. Subjects who had been exposed to COVID-19, were actively infected with it, or had recovered from it provided the deeply sampled blood TCRbeta repertoires that made up the dataset. Nearly every sample came with metadata listing a de-identified subject ID, COVID-19 status, age in years and sex. The repertoires were released in a freely available public database meant as a resource for research on the immune response to SARS-CoV-2. The material from the prospective study consisted of cDNA or gDNA derived from T cells, B-cell-depleted T cells, or PBMCs. Results and caveats for the whole study, not just this receptor: Clinical and demographic metadata were provided uncurated, with the amount varying by source and participant.

Here V drops 6 bases and J drops 2 bases, and the junction holds 4 bases not matched to any gene. CDR3 length: 13 amino acids, cysteine to phenylalanine. Kept here is only the CDR3 DNA, which spans 39 bases and is read in frame from base 1. From the germline V gene (reference sequence), CDR1 is LNHDA and CDR2 is SQIVND. The sample taken for sequencing was peripheral blood. The TCR originated in a human donor in a cohort sampled during active COVID-19. The sequence is built from TRBV19 and TRBJ2-7; the junction holds 7 bases that match TRBD2. Read as DNA, the sequence is TGTGCCAGTAGATCCAGCGGGGCCTACGAGCAGTACTTC. It is translated as CASRSSGAYEQYF.